The clone carrying this T cell receptor beta chain was counted only a few times. What it recognizes is unknown. This sample stems from a study of human T cells and chemical hapten exposure. Each CDR3 protein gets one entry after TCRdb re-called the RACE reads with MiXCR. Of more than 85,000 distinct CDR3 sequences detected, 8.5% appear once; the ten largest clones hold just over 2.5%. Germline CDR1 is GTSNPN and CDR2 is SVGIG (reference sequence). There are 14 residues in the CDR3. Unmatched junction bases numbered 7, after V lost 0 bases and J lost 8 bases. Study results and caveats: Healthy people's immune response may differ from that of the donors, who had alopecia.

Time point of the sample: pre-sensitization, week 0. The treatment is: therapeutic diphenylcyclopropenone sensitization with weekly scalp DPC. Material: whole blood, obtained in connection with sensitization to the hapten diphenylcyclopropenone (DPC). The sequence was obtained from a man aged 40-55 years with alopecia areata. Some clones in this sample may be carry-over from other donors' samples. This chain links TRBV30 with TRBJ2-3, with 8 bases aligning to TRBD1. Written as DNA, the CDR3 is TGTGCCTGGAGTGTAAGTGGACAGGGACGTACGCAGTATTTT. Its translation: CAWSVSGQGRTQYF.